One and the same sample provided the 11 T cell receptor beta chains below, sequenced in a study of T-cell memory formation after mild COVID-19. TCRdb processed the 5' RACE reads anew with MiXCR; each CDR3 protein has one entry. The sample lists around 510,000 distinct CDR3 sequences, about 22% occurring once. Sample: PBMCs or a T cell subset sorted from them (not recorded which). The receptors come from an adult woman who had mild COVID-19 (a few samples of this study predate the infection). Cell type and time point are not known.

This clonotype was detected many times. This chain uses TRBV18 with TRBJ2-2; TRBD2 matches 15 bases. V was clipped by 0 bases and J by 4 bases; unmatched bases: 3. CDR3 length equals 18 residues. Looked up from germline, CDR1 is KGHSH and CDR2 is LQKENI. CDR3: CASSPPGLAGGTTGELFF. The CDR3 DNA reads TGTGCCAGCTCACCACCGGGACTAGCGGGAGGAACCACCGGGGAGCTGTTTTTT.

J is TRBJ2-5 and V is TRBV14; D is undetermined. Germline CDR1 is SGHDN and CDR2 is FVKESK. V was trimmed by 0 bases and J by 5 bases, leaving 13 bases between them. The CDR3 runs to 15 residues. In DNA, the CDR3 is TGTGCCAGCAGCCAAGATGACCATACCTGGGAGACCCAGTACTTC. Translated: CASSQDDHTWETQYF.

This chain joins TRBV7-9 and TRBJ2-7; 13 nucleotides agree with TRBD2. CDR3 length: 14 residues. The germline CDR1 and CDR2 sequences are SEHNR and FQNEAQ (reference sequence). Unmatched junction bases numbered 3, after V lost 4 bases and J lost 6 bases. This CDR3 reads CASSSGTSGIEQYF. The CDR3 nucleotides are TGTGCCAGCAGCTCCGGGACTAGCGGGATCGAGCAGTACTTC.

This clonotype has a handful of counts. Here the CDR3 reads CASWGRGGSSYNEQFF. For the CDR3, the DNA is TGTGCCAGTTGGGGTAGGGGCGGGAGCTCCTACAATGAGCAGTTCTTC. The gene calls are TRBV19 and TRBJ2-1; 7 positions match TRBD2. Per germline, CDR1 LNHDA and CDR2 SQIVND (reference sequence). There are 16 residues in the CDR3. V trimming: 8 bases; J trimming: 0 bases; junction bases outside the gene matches: 10.

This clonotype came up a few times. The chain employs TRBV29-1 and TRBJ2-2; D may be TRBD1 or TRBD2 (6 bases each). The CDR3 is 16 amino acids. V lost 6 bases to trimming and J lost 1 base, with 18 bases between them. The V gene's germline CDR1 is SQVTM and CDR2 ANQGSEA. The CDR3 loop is CSVWRGDIGNTGELFF. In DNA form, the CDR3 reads TGCAGCGTCTGGAGGGGGGACATCGGGAACACCGGGGAGCTGTTTTTT.

The CDR3: CASSGTGRDEQFF. In nucleotides, the CDR3 is TGTGCCAGCAGTGGAACAGGGAGAGATGAGCAGTTCTTC. V gene TRBV12-3 or TRBV12-4 combines with J gene TRBJ2-1; possibly TRBD1 for D (6 bases). The CDR3 runs to 13 residues. The V and J ends lost 5 bases and 8 bases respectively, with 13 bases between them.

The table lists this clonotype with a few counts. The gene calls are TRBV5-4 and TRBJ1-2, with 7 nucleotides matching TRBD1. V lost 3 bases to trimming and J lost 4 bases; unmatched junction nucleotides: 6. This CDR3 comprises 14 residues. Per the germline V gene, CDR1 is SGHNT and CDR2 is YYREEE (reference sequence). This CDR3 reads CASSSPQGTYGYTF. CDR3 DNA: TGTGCCAGCAGCTCACCACAGGGGACCTATGGCTACACCTTC.

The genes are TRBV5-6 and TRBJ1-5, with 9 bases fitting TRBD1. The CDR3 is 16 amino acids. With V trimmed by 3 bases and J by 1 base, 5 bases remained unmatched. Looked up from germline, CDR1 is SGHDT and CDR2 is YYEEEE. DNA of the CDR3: TGTGCCAGCAGCTCCGCCGGGACAGGGAGCAATCAGCCCCAGCATTTT. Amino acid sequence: CASSSAGTGSNQPQHF.

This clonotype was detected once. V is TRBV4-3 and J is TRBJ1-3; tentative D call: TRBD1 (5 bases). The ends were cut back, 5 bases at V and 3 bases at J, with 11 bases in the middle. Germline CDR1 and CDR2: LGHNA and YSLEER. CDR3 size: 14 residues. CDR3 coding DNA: TGCGCCAGCAGCGACAGCTCAGGTGGAAACACCATATATTTT. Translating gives CASSDSSGGNTIYF.

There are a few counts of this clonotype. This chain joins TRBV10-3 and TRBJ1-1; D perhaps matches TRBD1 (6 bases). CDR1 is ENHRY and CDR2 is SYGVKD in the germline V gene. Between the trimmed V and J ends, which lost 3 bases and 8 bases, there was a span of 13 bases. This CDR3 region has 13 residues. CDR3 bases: TGTGCCATCAGTGATACCCACGACAGGGAAGCTTTCTTT. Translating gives CAISDTHDREAFF.

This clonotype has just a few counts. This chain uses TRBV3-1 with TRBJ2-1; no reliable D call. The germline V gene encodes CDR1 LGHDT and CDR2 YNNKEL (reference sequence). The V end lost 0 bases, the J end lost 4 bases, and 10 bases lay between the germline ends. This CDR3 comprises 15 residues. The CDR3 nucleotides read TGTGCCAGCAGCCAAGATGGCAGTGAATACAATGAGCAGTTCTTC. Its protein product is CASSQDGSEYNEQFF.